This T cell receptor (beta chain) stems from a study of T cells in Graves' hyperthyroidism and ophthalmopathy. It was RNA transcripts that yielded the amplified TCR beta CDR3 regions. A first-round RT-PCR of the TCR CDR3 used the HTBI primer set. TCRdb recomputed calls from the multiplex PCR reads with MiXCR, one row per CDR3 protein. The table includes 480,000 or so distinct CDR3 sequences, roughly 45% detected once. In making diagnoses, clinical symptoms, serum thyroxine and TRAb, thyroid ultrasound and orbital computed tomography were all used. Study-level points and caveats: Ophthalmopathy, which appeared later, was predicted by the model a median about 6 months before onset.

Trimming removed 7 bases from V and 9 bases from J, with 25 bases in between. Per germline, CDR1 MNHEY and CDR2 SVGAGI. The CDR3 consists of 17 residues. In regard to this clonotype: Its antigen is still unknown.

The rearrangement uses TRBV6-5 and TRBJ1-6; TRBD1 is a possible D gene (5 bases). The sequenced sample consisted of peripheral blood or thyroid tissue (not recorded which). The clonotype originates from an adult woman with Graves' disease, either hyperthyroidism or ophthalmopathy (not recorded which). Here the CDR3 DNA reads TGTGCCAGCATCCCGGCCAGGGACGCCGGGGTTCGTTCACCCCTCCACTTT. Translating it yields CASIPARDAGVRSPLHF.